These T cell receptor beta chains were read from a single sample in a study of OX40 agonist ivuxolimab in advanced cancers. Some clones are missing from TCRdb's copy, which holds only in-frame ones; the method was immunoSEQ multiplex PCR. The data show about 73,000 clones, around four fifths seen once. Here the sequenced sample was CD4+ or CD8+ T cells sorted from blood, taken in a trial of the OX40 agonist ivuxolimab. These receptors were collected from an adult with an advanced solid tumor such as melanoma, head and neck, liver or kidney cancer. Each CDR3 is given with its conserved first and last residue. The order of the fields is V gene, D gene, J gene, clone size, CDR3 DNA, CDR3 protein. The D gene is left open where the match is weak. Size is stated for part of the rows, as once, few or many counts, or as a class when the clone is expanded.

v_call: TRBV19; d_call: NA; j_call: TRBJ1-4; clone_size: NA; cdr3_nt: TGTGCCAGTAGTATAGGGGGATGGGGCGAAAAACTGTTTTTT; cdr3_aa: CASSIGGWGEKLFF
v_call: TRBV9; d_call: NA; j_call: TRBJ2-5; clone_size: NA; cdr3_nt: TGTGCCAGCAGCGTAGGAACACAAGAGACCCAGTACTTC; cdr3_aa: CASSVGTQETQYF
v_call: TRBV6-5; d_call: TRBD1; j_call: TRBJ1-3; clone_size: NA; cdr3_nt: TGTGCCAGCAGCCCCCAGACAGGGATAAGAAACACCATATATTTT; cdr3_aa: CASSPQTGIRNTIYF
v_call: TRBV11-1; d_call: TRBD1; j_call: TRBJ1-2; clone_size: NA; cdr3_nt: TGTGCCAGCAGCTCTTACAGGGGACCGAACTATGGCTACACCTTC; cdr3_aa: CASSSYRGPNYGYTF
v_call: TRBV27; d_call: NA; j_call: TRBJ2-3; clone_size: NA; cdr3_nt: TGTGCCAGCAGTTTAAATCCCCCAGGCAGCCTAAGCACAGATACGCAGTATTTT; cdr3_aa: CASSLNPPGSLSTDTQYF
v_call: TRBV7-2; d_call: NA; j_call: TRBJ1-2; clone_size: NA; cdr3_nt: TGTGCCAGCAGCCAAGGGGGATCCCTTGGGGCTAACTATGGCTACACCTTC; cdr3_aa: CASSQGGSLGANYGYTF
v_call: TRBV19; d_call: NA; j_call: TRBJ1-1; clone_size: once; cdr3_nt: TGTGCCAGTAGTCTCGGATTAATGAACACTGAAGCTTTCTTT; cdr3_aa: CASSLGLMNTEAFF
v_call: TRBV10-3; d_call: NA; j_call: TRBJ1-5; clone_size: few; cdr3_nt: TGTGCCATCAGGGCAGATAATCAGCCCCAGCATTTT; cdr3_aa: CAIRADNQPQHF
v_call: TRBV5-4; d_call: NA; j_call: TRBJ1-5; clone_size: NA; cdr3_nt: TGTGCCAGCAGCTTGGGGGCAAACGGACCCCAGCATTTT; cdr3_aa: CASSLGANGPQHF
v_call: TRBV7-9; d_call: TRBD2; j_call: TRBJ2-3; clone_size: NA; cdr3_nt: TGTGCCAGCAGCTTGGAACTAGCGGGTAACACAGATACGCAGTATTTT; cdr3_aa: CASSLELAGNTDTQYF
v_call: TRBV19; d_call: NA; j_call: TRBJ1-1; clone_size: NA; cdr3_nt: TGTGCCAGTAGTATCGGGGGGCTTCCAGCTGAAGCTTTCTTT; cdr3_aa: CASSIGGLPAEAFF
v_call: TRBV18; d_call: NA; j_call: TRBJ2-5; clone_size: NA; cdr3_nt: TGTGCCAGCTCACTCGGACTGGGGGAGACCCAGTACTTC; cdr3_aa: CASSLGLGETQYF
v_call: TRBV11-1; d_call: TRBD1; j_call: TRBJ1-6; clone_size: NA; cdr3_nt: TGTGCCAGCAGCTTAGCGCCGGGACAGGGGAATTCACCCCTCCACTTT; cdr3_aa: CASSLAPGQGNSPLHF
v_call: TRBV7-9; d_call: NA; j_call: TRBJ2-5; clone_size: NA; cdr3_nt: TGTGCCAGCAGCTTTAGGGGGGATAGGGAGACCCAGTACTTC; cdr3_aa: CASSFRGDRETQYF
v_call: TRBV27; d_call: TRBD1; j_call: TRBJ1-4; clone_size: NA; cdr3_nt: TGTGCCAGCAGTCACAGGGGAGATAGCTTAGTTGAAAAACTGTTTTTT; cdr3_aa: CASSHRGDSLVEKLFF
v_call: TRBV11-2; d_call: NA; j_call: TRBJ2-1; clone_size: NA; cdr3_nt: TGTGCCAGCAGCCCTGGGGTTGGGCAGTTCTTC; cdr3_aa: CASSPGVGQFF
v_call: TRBV23-1; d_call: NA; j_call: TRBJ2-7; clone_size: NA; cdr3_nt: TGCGCCAGCAGTCGCGGCAGGACAGTCACCTACGAGCAGTACTTC; cdr3_aa: CASSRGRTVTYEQYF
v_call: TRBV12-1; d_call: NA; j_call: TRBJ2-2; clone_size: few; cdr3_nt: TGTGCCAGCAGCTTCCTAGCGGGGGGGCTACCGAACACCGGGGAGCTGTTTTTT; cdr3_aa: CASSFLAGGLPNTGELFF
v_call: TRBV6-5; d_call: NA; j_call: TRBJ2-6; clone_size: NA; cdr3_nt: TGTGCCAGCAGTTACTCGTTGAGGTCCGGGGCCAACGTCCTGACTTTC; cdr3_aa: CASSYSLRSGANVLTF
v_call: TRBV9; d_call: TRBD1; j_call: TRBJ2-3; clone_size: NA; cdr3_nt: TGTGCCAGCAGCCCGATGACAGGGGATACGCAGTATTTT; cdr3_aa: CASSPMTGDTQYF
v_call: TRBV5-8; d_call: TRBD1; j_call: TRBJ1-1; clone_size: NA; cdr3_nt: TGTGCCAGCAGCTTAGCTGGGACAGGGCGGATTGAAGCTTTCTTT; cdr3_aa: CASSLAGTGRIEAFF
v_call: TRBV11-2; d_call: TRBD2; j_call: TRBJ2-1; clone_size: NA; cdr3_nt: TGTGCCAGCAGCTTAGAGGTCCCCGCTAGCGGGAGGGTTAGCTACAATGAGCAGTTCTTC; cdr3_aa: CASSLEVPASGRVSYNEQFF
v_call: TRBV5-1; d_call: NA; j_call: TRBJ2-1; clone_size: NA; cdr3_nt: TGCGCCAGCAGCTTGGCCGTTTCTAAGGGTGAGCAGTTCTTC; cdr3_aa: CASSLAVSKGEQFF
v_call: TRBV29-1; d_call: TRBD2; j_call: TRBJ2-7; clone_size: NA; cdr3_nt: TGCAGCTCCCGCCGGGGGGGATCCTACGAGCAGTACTTC; cdr3_aa: CSSRRGGSYEQYF
v_call: TRBV28; d_call: NA; j_call: TRBJ1-2; clone_size: NA; cdr3_nt: TGTGCCAGCACTCCCGTCAAAGGGGGACCTACTAACTATGGCTACACCTTC; cdr3_aa: CASTPVKGGPTNYGYTF
v_call: TRBV19; d_call: NA; j_call: TRBJ1-2; clone_size: NA; cdr3_nt: TGTGCCAGTAGCTTTCCTGGCGGGGGTAACTATGGCTACACCTTC; cdr3_aa: CASSFPGGGNYGYTF
v_call: TRBV20-1; d_call: NA; j_call: TRBJ1-2; clone_size: NA; cdr3_nt: TGCAGTGCTCTATCTGGCTACACCTTC; cdr3_aa: CSALSGYTF
v_call: TRBV4-1; d_call: NA; j_call: TRBJ1-5; clone_size: NA; cdr3_nt: TGCGCCAGCAGCCAAGCTGTCCTGGGGGGACGGCAGCCCCAGCATTTT; cdr3_aa: CASSQAVLGGRQPQHF
v_call: TRBV5-1; d_call: NA; j_call: TRBJ2-7; clone_size: NA; cdr3_nt: TGCGCCAGCAGCTCCGGCGGGGCTAGGTCCTACGAGCAGTACTTC; cdr3_aa: CASSSGGARSYEQYF
v_call: TRBV5-5; d_call: NA; j_call: TRBJ2-7; clone_size: NA; cdr3_nt: TGTGCCAGCAGCTTGGGGGTGGGTTCCTACGAGCAGTACTTC; cdr3_aa: CASSLGVGSYEQYF
v_call: TRBV10-3; d_call: NA; j_call: TRBJ1-3; clone_size: NA; cdr3_nt: TGTGCCATCAGTGAGTCGGCAGGAACAGTCGGCTCTGGAAACACCATATATTTT; cdr3_aa: CAISESAGTVGSGNTIYF
v_call: TRBV5-1; d_call: NA; j_call: TRBJ2-2; clone_size: NA; cdr3_nt: TGCGCCAGCAGCTTGGCAGAAACCGGGGAGCTGTTTTTT; cdr3_aa: CASSLAETGELFF
v_call: TRBV6-5; d_call: NA; j_call: TRBJ1-4; clone_size: once; cdr3_nt: TGTGCCAGCAGTTACTCGAACCAGGGAGTAAAAAAACTGTTTTTT; cdr3_aa: CASSYSNQGVKKLFF
v_call: TRBV7-6; d_call: TRBD1; j_call: TRBJ2-1; clone_size: NA; cdr3_nt: TGTGCCAGCAGCTTAGCTCGGACCCCGGGACAGGGGTACAATGAGCAGTTCTTC; cdr3_aa: CASSLARTPGQGYNEQFF
v_call: TRBV7-9; d_call: NA; j_call: TRBJ1-1; clone_size: NA; cdr3_nt: TGTGCCAGCAGCTTAGCGGGGACTCCTGAAGCTTTCTTT; cdr3_aa: CASSLAGTPEAFF
v_call: TRBV9; d_call: TRBD1; j_call: TRBJ1-1; clone_size: NA; cdr3_nt: TGTGCCAGCAGCTCAACTGCCGGGACAGGGGCGGGTGAAGCTTTCTTT; cdr3_aa: CASSSTAGTGAGEAFF
v_call: TRBV2; d_call: TRBD1; j_call: TRBJ1-5; clone_size: NA; cdr3_nt: TGTGCCAGTCAAGCCGGGACAGGCAATCAGCCCCAGCATTTT; cdr3_aa: CASQAGTGNQPQHF
v_call: TRBV30; d_call: TRBD1; j_call: TRBJ2-7; clone_size: NA; cdr3_nt: TGTGCCTGGCAGGGGGCATCCTACGAGCAGTACTTC; cdr3_aa: CAWQGASYEQYF
v_call: TRBV18; d_call: TRBD2; j_call: TRBJ2-7; clone_size: NA; cdr3_nt: TGTGCCAGCTCACCAGGACTAGCGGGGATGAACGAGCAGTACTTC; cdr3_aa: CASSPGLAGMNEQYF
v_call: TRBV2; d_call: NA; j_call: TRBJ2-5; clone_size: NA; cdr3_nt: TGTGCCAGTGCTAGCTTAGGGGGGGAGACCCAGTACTTC; cdr3_aa: CASASLGGETQYF
v_call: TRBV9; d_call: TRBD2; j_call: TRBJ2-1; clone_size: few; cdr3_nt: TGTGCCAGCGGGTCCGGGACTAGCGGCGCCTGGGGGGATGAGCAGTTCTTC; cdr3_aa: CASGSGTSGAWGDEQFF
v_call: TRBV7-8; d_call: NA; j_call: TRBJ1-2; clone_size: few; cdr3_nt: TGTGCCAGCAGCTTATACGGGGGCCCAAATGCCTATGGCTACACCTTC; cdr3_aa: CASSLYGGPNAYGYTF
v_call: TRBV5-4; d_call: NA; j_call: TRBJ1-4; clone_size: NA; cdr3_nt: TGTGCCAGCAGCGCCGGAGGTACAACTAATGAAAAACTGTTTTTT; cdr3_aa: CASSAGGTTNEKLFF
v_call: TRBV5-1; d_call: NA; j_call: TRBJ1-6; clone_size: NA; cdr3_nt: TGCGCCAGCAGCCCGGGAGAGGCAAATTCACCCCTCCACTTT; cdr3_aa: CASSPGEANSPLHF
v_call: TRBV20-1; d_call: NA; j_call: TRBJ2-5; clone_size: NA; cdr3_nt: TGCAGTGCTAAACGCGGAGAGACCCAGTACTTC; cdr3_aa: CSAKRGETQYF
v_call: TRBV5-8; d_call: NA; j_call: TRBJ2-2; clone_size: NA; cdr3_nt: TGTGCCAGCAGCTCCCTTCAGGGGCAGGGAAACACCGGGGAGCTGTTTTTT; cdr3_aa: CASSSLQGQGNTGELFF
v_call: TRBV29-1; d_call: NA; j_call: TRBJ1-4; clone_size: NA; cdr3_nt: TGCAGCGGCCTTTACACAGGAGAAAAACTGTTTTTT; cdr3_aa: CSGLYTGEKLFF
v_call: TRBV9; d_call: NA; j_call: TRBJ1-3; clone_size: NA; cdr3_nt: TGTGCCAGCAGCGTAGGGGGGTCGGGTCACTCTGGAAACACCATATATTTT; cdr3_aa: CASSVGGSGHSGNTIYF